One sample yielded the 30 T cell receptor beta chains listed below, sequenced in a study of shared T cell receptors in the human thymus. Repertoires were generated with immunoSEQ multiplex PCR, while TCRdb's copy carries only in-frame clones and drops some. Of roughly 410,000 clones listed, more than 85% are singletons. The sample consisted of thymocytes. All receptors derive from a human donor.

V gene TRBV10-2 combines with J gene TRBJ2-7, with 8 bases matching TRBD2. The CDR3 is made up of 14 amino acids. The junction had 8 bases not matched to a gene; V was cut back by 6 bases and J by 4 bases. Germline V gene sequence: CDR1 WSHSY, CDR2 SAAADI. The CDR3 loop reads CASSRTSSGYEQYF. Here the CDR3 DNA reads TGCGCCAGCAGCAGGACTAGCTCCGGTTACGAGCAGTACTTC.

The rearrangement joins TRBV5-1 to TRBJ2-1; D gene unclear. Trimming removed 1 base from V and 5 bases from J, with 10 bases in between. CDR1 and CDR2 from the germline V gene are SGHRS and YFSETQ. This CDR3 region has 14 residues. CDR3 coding DNA: TGCGCCAGCAGCTTGTTGGTCCGCAACAATGAGCAGTTCTTC. It is translated as CASSLLVRNNEQFF.

The genes are TRBV5-6 and TRBJ2-2; weak D call: TRBD1 (6 bases). From germline, CDR1 is SGHDT and CDR2 YYEEEE. This CDR3 has 15 residues. Deletions cut 2 bases from V and 4 bases from J, with 12 bases between. The CDR3 protein is CASSFQGYSTGELFF. CDR3 DNA: TGTGCCAGCAGCTTCCAGGGGTACAGCACCGGGGAGCTGTTTTTT. The full variable domain, rest sourced from reference TRBV5-6 and TRBJ2-2, is DAGVTQSPTHLIKTRGQQVTLRCSPKSGHDTVSWYQQALGQGPQFIFQYYEEEERQRGNFPDRFSGHQFPNYSSELNVNALLLGDSALYLCASSFQGYSTGELFFGEGSRLTVL.

Of note for this clone: Germline and junction disagree at one end, which may indicate a read error. This rearrangement joins TRBV5-1 to TRBJ2-7; 8 bases align to TRBD2. Germline V lookup: CDR1 SGHRS, CDR2 YFSETQ. The length of the CDR3 is 15 residues. This CDR3 reads CASRLAGNPSYEQYF. The DNA for the CDR3 is TGCGCCAGCCGCTTAGCGGGAAACCCGTCCTACGAGCAGTACTTC.

CDR3 in amino acids: CASSPRPSIPYEQYF. The CDR3 nucleotides are TGTGCCAGCTCACCACGACCTAGCATCCCCTACGAGCAGTACTTC. V is TRBV18 and J is TRBJ2-7; D perhaps matches TRBD2 (5 bases). The V gene lost 1 base and the J gene lost 2 bases, with 12 bases spanning the gap. The CDR3 totals 15 residues. Germline CDR1 KGHSH, CDR2 LQKENI.

The V call is TRBV19, the J call TRBJ2-7; TRBD2 aligns across 7 bases. Germline assignment: CDR1 LNHDA and CDR2 SQIVND (reference sequence). V lost 5 bases and J lost 2; bases outside the gene matches: 30. The CDR3 has 22 amino acids. Here the CDR3 reads CASSARDGPRARGLAVTYEQYF. CDR3 sequence (DNA): TGTGCCAGTAGTGCTCGGGACGGCCCCCGAGCACGCGGGCTAGCGGTTACCTACGAGCAGTACTTC.

The chain employs TRBV28 and TRBJ2-2; 7 positions agree with TRBD1. Per germline, CDR1 MDHEN and CDR2 SYDVKM. V shed 6 bases, J shed 4 bases, and the junction held 5 bases outside the gene matches. This CDR3 region has 14 residues. CDR3 protein: CASSHEGATGELFF. The DNA of the CDR3 is TGTGCCAGCAGCCATGAGGGGGCCACCGGGGAGCTGTTTTTT.

The chain joins TRBV27 to TRBJ1-3, with 7 bases matching TRBD1. The trim removed 6 bases at V and 0 bases at J, leaving 5 bases unmatched. The germline V gene encodes CDR1 MNHEY and CDR2 SMNVEV (reference sequence). The CDR3 length is 15 residues. This chain's CDR3 is CASSRTGVSGNTIYF. CDR3 bases: TGTGCCAGCAGCAGAACAGGGGTCTCTGGAAACACCATATATTTT.

J is TRBJ2-1 and V is TRBV7-9, with D maybe TRBD2 (5 bases). Germline CDR1 is SEHNR and CDR2 is FQNEAQ (reference sequence). The CDR3 consists of 16 residues. V lost 6 bases and J 0 bases, leaving 15 bases between the germline ends. This chain's CDR3 is CASRPRSGSSYNEQFF. The CDR3 region has the DNA TGTGCCAGCAGGCCGCGGTCGGGGAGCTCCTACAATGAGCAGTTCTTC.

The chain carries TRBV15 and TRBJ2-7; D remains unclear. The CDR3 loop spans 15 amino acids. Deletions cut 1 base from V and 0 bases from J, with 10 bases between. The germline V gene has CDR1 LNHNV and CDR2 YYDKDF (reference sequence). The CDR3 spells CATSRVGDSSYEQYF. CDR3 nucleotides: TGTGCCACCAGCAGAGTCGGCGATAGCTCCTACGAGCAGTACTTC.

The chain combines TRBV6-1 with TRBJ1-2, with TRBD1 identical over 8 bases. Per germline, CDR1 MNHNS and CDR2 SASEGT. J lost 8 bases, V lost 6 bases, and 5 bases had no gene match. The CDR3 runs 12 residues. The CDR3, as DNA: TGTGCCAGCAGGAGGACAGGGATGGGCTACACCTTC. Protein sequence: CASRRTGMGYTF.

This clone came up once. The chain carries TRBV7-9 and TRBJ2-1, with 7 nucleotides matching TRBD2. The CDR3 consists of 15 residues. CDR1 SEHNR and CDR2 FQNEAQ come from the germline V gene (reference sequence). V lost 6 bases to trimming and J lost 6 bases; unmatched junction nucleotides: 11. The CDR3 is CASRPAGNHSNEQFF. The DNA for the CDR3 is TGTGCCAGCAGGCCAGCGGGGAACCACTCCAATGAGCAGTTCTTC. The variable domain in full, with the rest retrieved from reference TRBV7-9 and TRBJ2-1, is DTGVSQNPRHKITKRGQNVTFRCDPISEHNRLYWYRQTLGQGPEFLTYFQNEAQLEKSRLLSDRFSAERPKGSFSTLEIQRTEQGDSAMYLCASRPAGNHSNEQFFGPGTRLTVL.

The chain employs TRBV27 and TRBJ2-3, with 8 bases lining up with TRBD1. V was pared by 0 bases and J by 3 bases, with 11 bases of the junction left unmatched. Germline V gene lookup returns CDR1 MNHEY and CDR2 SMNVEV (reference sequence). CDR3 length: 18 amino acids. The CDR3 reads CASSLSKRDRLVTDTQYF. CDR3 DNA sequence: TGTGCCAGCAGTTTATCGAAGAGGGACAGGTTGGTAACAGATACGCAGTATTTT.

This chain uses TRBV29-1 with TRBJ1-5; D is possibly TRBD1 (5 bases). Per germline, CDR1 SQVTM and CDR2 ANQGSEA. The CDR3 is made up of 16 amino acids. Trimming stripped 8 bases from V and 2 bases from J, with 22 bases between. In nucleotides, the CDR3 is TGCAGCTTCTTTTCCTTCTACGGGGGAGGCAATCAGCCCCAGCATTTT. Translated, it gives CSFFSFYGGGNQPQHF.

This chain links TRBV7-7 with TRBJ2-1; maybe TRBD1 (7 bases). This CDR3 spans 16 amino acids. CDR1 and CDR2 (germline): SSHAT, FNYEAQ (reference sequence). The V and J ends lost 5 bases and 0 bases respectively, with 14 bases between them. The CDR3 sequence: CASSPRQGGSYNEQFF. Written as DNA, the CDR3 is TGTGCCAGCAGCCCCAGACAGGGAGGCTCCTACAATGAGCAGTTCTTC. The whole variable domain, remainder taken from reference TRBV7-7 and TRBJ2-1, is GAGVSQSPRYKVTKRGQDVTLRCDPISSHATLYWYQQALGQGPEFLTYFNYEAQPDKSGLPSDRFSAERPEGSISTLTIQRTEQRDSAMYRCASSPRQGGSYNEQFFGPGTRLTVL.

The chain has TRBV10-3 and TRBJ2-3, with D perhaps matching TRBD2 (5 bases). V was pared by 2 bases and J by 10 bases, with 19 bases between. The CDR3 is 15 residues long. Germline lookup yields CDR1 ENHRY and CDR2 SYGVKD. Here the CDR3 reads CAISEQDSPEGSQYF. CDR3 sequence (DNA): TGTGCCATCAGTGAGCAGGACTCCCCCGAAGGATCGCAGTATTTT.

This rearrangement joins TRBV2 to TRBJ1-2; a possible D gene is TRBD1 (6 bases). The CDR3 spans 23 residues. V was clipped by 0 bases and J by 7 bases, with 39 bases between them. Germline V gives CDR1 SNHLY, CDR2 FYNNEI. The CDR3 DNA reads as TGTGCCAGCAGTGAAGCCGCAATGGAGTGCGACTCAGGGGTCTGGGACCCATGGATTGGCTACACCTTC. It translates to CASSEAAMECDSGVWDPWIGYTF.

This clone has only one observation. The gene calls are TRBV28 and TRBJ2-1, with 7 bases aligning to TRBD2. This CDR3 has 15 residues. CDR1 MDHEN and CDR2 SYDVKM come from the germline V gene. Trimming cost V 2 bases and J 6 bases; bases outside gene matches: 7. The DNA of the CDR3 is TGTGCCAGCAGTTTAGGCCTAGCGGACTCCAATGAGCAGTTCTTC. As protein: CASSLGLADSNEQFF.

V and J are TRBV14 and TRBJ2-5; D is unresolved. With the DNA end fitting TRBJ2-7 better, the J assignment may be wrong. Germline CDR1 is SGHDN and CDR2 is FVKESK. The CDR3 loop spans 11 amino acids. The DNA of the CDR3 is TGTGCCAGCAGCCAATCGGGCGAGCAGTACTTC. Translation gives CASSQSGEQYF.

This chain's CDR3 is CASSPGGQNYGYTF. CDR3 nucleotide sequence: TGTGCCAGCAGCCCCGGAGGGCAGAACTATGGCTACACCTTC. The genes are TRBV7-8 and TRBJ1-2, with unresolved D. The CDR3 contains 14 residues. Looked up from germline, CDR1 is SGHVS and CDR2 is FQNEAQ. With 5 bases removed from V and 2 bases from J, the gap between germline ends came to 12 bases.

The V and J genes are TRBV2 and TRBJ2-5; D possibly corresponds to TRBD2 (6 bases). The CDR3 contains 12 residues. Germline V lookup: CDR1 SNHLY, CDR2 FYNNEI. Trimming cost V 3 bases and J 7 bases, with 9 bases left between them. This chain's CDR3 is CASSEVGGTQYF. DNA of the CDR3: TGTGCCAGCAGTGAGGTGGGGGGGACCCAGTACTTC.

A note on this clone: Other DNA sequences in the sample encode the same CDR3. The J gene is TRBJ2-1, the V gene TRBV20-1, with TRBD2 as a possible D gene (5 bases). Per the germline V gene, CDR1 is DFQATT and CDR2 is SNEGSKA (reference sequence). The CDR3 sequence is 11 residues long. The V end was cut by 5 bases, the J end by 6 bases, with 8 bases between. The CDR3, as DNA: TGCAGTGCTTCCCGGGGCAATGAGCAGTTCTTC. Encoded protein: CSASRGNEQFF.

The V and J genes are TRBV5-4 and TRBJ2-1; D possibly corresponds to TRBD2 (5 bases). Germline values: CDR1 SGHNT, CDR2 YYREEE (reference sequence). The CDR3 runs 19 residues. The V end lost 0 bases, the J end lost 1 base, and 20 bases lay between the germline ends. CDR3: CASSLEKTTETNSYNEQFF. The CDR3 nucleotides are TGTGCCAGCAGCTTGGAGAAGACTACCGAGACGAATTCCTACAATGAGCAGTTCTTC.

Of note for this clone: Mismatch with germline at one junction end may stem from a read error. The chain uses TRBV4-2 and TRBJ2-7, with D possibly called TRBD1 or TRBD2 (5 bases each). The CDR3 runs 17 residues. Germline CDR1 LGHNA, CDR2 YNFKEQ. CDR3 coding DNA: TGTGCCAGCAGCCAAGCAAGTCGTGGGACGCGGGCCTACGAGCAGTGCTTC. Its translation is CASSQASRGTRAYEQCF.

The rearrangement uses TRBV28 and TRBJ1-4; D is perhaps TRBD1 (6 bases). Germline loops: CDR1 MDHEN, CDR2 SYDVKM. CDR3 length: 15 amino acids. The V and J ends lost 6 bases and 3 bases respectively, with 14 bases between them. CDR3 residues: CASSHAEGANEKLFF. Written as DNA, the CDR3 is TGTGCCAGCAGCCATGCCGAGGGGGCTAATGAAAAACTGTTTTTT.

V and J are TRBV29-1 and TRBJ1-2; a possible D gene is TRBD1 (5 bases). The CDR3 consists of 14 residues. The ends were cut back, 2 bases at V and 8 bases at J, with 18 bases in the middle. Germline V gene data show CDR1 as SQVTM and CDR2 as ANQGSEA. The CDR3: CSVERFAGGTGYTF. The CDR3 DNA sequence: TGCAGCGTTGAAAGGTTTGCGGGGGGAACGGGCTACACCTTC.

The chain combines TRBV18 with TRBJ2-7; 10 bases are shared with TRBD2. Losses at the gene ends were 4 bases for V and 2 bases for J; bases not matched to a gene: 5. Germline CDR1 KGHSH, CDR2 LQKENI. The CDR3 totals 15 residues. CDR3 loop: CASSREAGGPYEQYF. The DNA for the CDR3 is TGTGCCAGCTCACGAGAAGCGGGAGGGCCCTACGAGCAGTACTTC.

V is TRBV18 and J is TRBJ2-3, with a tentative D call TRBD1 (5 bases). The V gene's germline CDR1 is KGHSH and CDR2 LQKENI. V was clipped by 2 bases and J by 1 base, with 16 bases between them. The CDR3 is 17 residues long. CDR3 sequence: CASSPGWWGQGTDTQYF. Written as DNA, the CDR3 is TGTGCCAGCTCACCAGGCTGGTGGGGCCAGGGCACAGATACGCAGTATTTT.

The chain employs TRBV6-5 and TRBJ2-1; the match to TRBD2 covers 9 bases. Germline CDR1 reads MNHEY; CDR2 reads SVGAGI. The CDR3 has 15 residues. V lost 5 bases to trimming and J lost 5 bases; unmatched junction nucleotides: 7. As DNA, the CDR3 is TGTGCCAGCAGTCATCGCGGGAGGGCCAACAATGAGCAGTTCTTC. It encodes CASSHRGRANNEQFF.

J is TRBJ2-7 and V is TRBV7-2; 8 bases are a match to TRBD2. CDR1 and CDR2 (germline): SGHTA, FQGNSA. The trim removed 5 bases at V and 5 bases at J, leaving 8 bases unmatched. CDR3 length: 14 amino acids. In nucleotides, the CDR3 is TGTGCCAGCAGCCCACAGCGGGAGCGGGACGAGCAGTACTTC. It yields the protein CASSPQRERDEQYF.